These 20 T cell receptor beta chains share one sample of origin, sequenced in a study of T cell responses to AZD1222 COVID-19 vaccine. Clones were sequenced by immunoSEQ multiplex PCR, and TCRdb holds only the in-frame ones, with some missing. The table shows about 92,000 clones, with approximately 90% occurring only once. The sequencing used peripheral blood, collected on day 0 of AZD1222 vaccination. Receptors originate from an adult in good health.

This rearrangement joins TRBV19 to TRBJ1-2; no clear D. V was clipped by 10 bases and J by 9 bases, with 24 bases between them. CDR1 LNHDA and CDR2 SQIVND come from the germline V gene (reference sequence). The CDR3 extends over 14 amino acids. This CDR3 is CATLTNRPSLRYTF. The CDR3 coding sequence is TGTGCCACCCTAACCAACCGACCAAGTCTACGCTACACCTTC.

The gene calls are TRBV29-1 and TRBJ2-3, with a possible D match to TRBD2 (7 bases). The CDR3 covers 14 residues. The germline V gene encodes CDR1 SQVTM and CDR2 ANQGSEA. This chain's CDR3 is CTDLPGGPADTQYF. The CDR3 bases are TGCACCGATCTCCCCGGGGGGCCGGCAGATACGCAGTATTTT.

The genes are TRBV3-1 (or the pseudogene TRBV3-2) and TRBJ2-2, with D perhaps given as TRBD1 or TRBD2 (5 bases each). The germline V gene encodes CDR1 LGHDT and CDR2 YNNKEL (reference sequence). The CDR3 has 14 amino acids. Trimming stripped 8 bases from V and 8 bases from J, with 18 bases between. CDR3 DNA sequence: TGTGCCAGCGCGCTCGTGGGGCCGGGAGGGGAGCTGTTTTTT. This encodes CASALVGPGGELFF.

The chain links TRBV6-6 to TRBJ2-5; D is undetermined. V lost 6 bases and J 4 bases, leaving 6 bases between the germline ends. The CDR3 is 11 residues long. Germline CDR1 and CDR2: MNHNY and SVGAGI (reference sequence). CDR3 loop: CASSPGETQYF. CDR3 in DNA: TGTGCCAGCAGCCCGGGAGAGACCCAGTACTTC.

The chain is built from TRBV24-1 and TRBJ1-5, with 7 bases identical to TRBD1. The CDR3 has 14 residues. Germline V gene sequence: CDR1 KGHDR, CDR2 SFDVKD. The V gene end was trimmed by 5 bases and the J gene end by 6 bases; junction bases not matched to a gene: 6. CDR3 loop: CATSAGQETQPQHF. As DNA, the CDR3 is TGTGCCACCAGTGCAGGACAGGAAACTCAGCCCCAGCATTTT.

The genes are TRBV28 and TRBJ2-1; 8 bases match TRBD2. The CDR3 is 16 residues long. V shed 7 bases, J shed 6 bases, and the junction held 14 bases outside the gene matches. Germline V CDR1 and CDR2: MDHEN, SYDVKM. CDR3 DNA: TGTGCCAGCACATTTACCGGGACTAGAGTCGGCAATGAGCAGTTCTTC. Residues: CASTFTGTRVGNEQFF.

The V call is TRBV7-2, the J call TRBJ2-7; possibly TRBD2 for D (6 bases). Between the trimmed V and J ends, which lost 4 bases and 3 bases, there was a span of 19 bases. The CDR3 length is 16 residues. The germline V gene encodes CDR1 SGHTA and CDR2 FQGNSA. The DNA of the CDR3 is TGTGCCAGCAGCTGGGCCTGGGCGGGGTTAAGCTACGAGCAGTACTTC. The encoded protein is CASSWAWAGLSYEQYF.

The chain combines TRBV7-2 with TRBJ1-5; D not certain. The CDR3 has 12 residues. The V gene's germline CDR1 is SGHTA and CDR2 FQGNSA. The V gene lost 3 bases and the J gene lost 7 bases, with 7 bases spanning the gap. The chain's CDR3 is CASSFNDQPQHF. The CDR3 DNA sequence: TGTGCCAGCAGCTTTAACGACCAGCCCCAGCATTTT.

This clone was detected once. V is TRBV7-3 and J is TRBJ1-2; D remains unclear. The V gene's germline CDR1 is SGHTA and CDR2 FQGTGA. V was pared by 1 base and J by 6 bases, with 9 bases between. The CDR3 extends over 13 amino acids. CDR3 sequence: CASSLKAGDGYTF. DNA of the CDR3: TGTGCCAGCAGCTTAAAGGCCGGCGATGGCTACACCTTC.

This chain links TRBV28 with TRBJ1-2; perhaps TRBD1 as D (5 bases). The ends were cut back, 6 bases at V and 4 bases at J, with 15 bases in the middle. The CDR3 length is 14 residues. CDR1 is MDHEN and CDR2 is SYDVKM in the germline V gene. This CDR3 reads CASSPPTVAYGYTF. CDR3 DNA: TGTGCCAGCAGCCCACCGACAGTTGCCTATGGCTACACCTTC.

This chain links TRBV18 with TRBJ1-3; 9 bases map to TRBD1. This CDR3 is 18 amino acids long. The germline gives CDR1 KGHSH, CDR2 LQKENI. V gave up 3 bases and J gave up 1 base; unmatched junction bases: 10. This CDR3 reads CASSPFVWTGESGNTIYF. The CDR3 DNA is TGTGCCAGCTCACCTTTTGTCTGGACAGGGGAGTCTGGAAACACCATATATTTT.

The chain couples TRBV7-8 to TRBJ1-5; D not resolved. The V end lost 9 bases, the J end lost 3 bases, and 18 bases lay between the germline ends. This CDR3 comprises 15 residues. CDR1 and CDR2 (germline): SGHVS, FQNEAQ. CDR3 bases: TGTGCCAGTCAAAAATCGGAGGTTCTCAATCAGCCCCAGCATTTT. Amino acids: CASQKSEVLNQPQHF.

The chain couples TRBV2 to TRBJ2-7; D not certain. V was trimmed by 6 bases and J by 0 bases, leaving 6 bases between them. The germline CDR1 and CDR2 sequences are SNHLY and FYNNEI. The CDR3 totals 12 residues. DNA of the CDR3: TGTGCCAGCAGGGCCAACTCCTACGAGCAGTACTTC. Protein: CASRANSYEQYF.

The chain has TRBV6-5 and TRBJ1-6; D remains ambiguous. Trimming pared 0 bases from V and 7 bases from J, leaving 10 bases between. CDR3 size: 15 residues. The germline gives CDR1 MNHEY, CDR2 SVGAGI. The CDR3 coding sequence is TGTGCCAGCAGTTACTCTGGAAGCGCCAATTCACCCCTCCACTTT. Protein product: CASSYSGSANSPLHF.

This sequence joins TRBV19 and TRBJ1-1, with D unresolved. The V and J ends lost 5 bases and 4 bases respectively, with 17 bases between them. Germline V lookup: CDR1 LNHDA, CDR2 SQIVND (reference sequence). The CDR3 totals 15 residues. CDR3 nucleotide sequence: TGTGCCAGTAGTCCCCCAGGACGGTCGAGCACTGAAGCTTTCTTT. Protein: CASSPPGRSSTEAFF.

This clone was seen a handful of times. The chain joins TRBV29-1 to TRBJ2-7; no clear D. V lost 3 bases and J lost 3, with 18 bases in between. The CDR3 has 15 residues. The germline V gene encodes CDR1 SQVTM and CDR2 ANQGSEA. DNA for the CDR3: TGCAGCGTTGATATTAGGGATAAGGATGTCTACGAGCAGTACTTC. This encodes CSVDIRDKDVYEQYF.

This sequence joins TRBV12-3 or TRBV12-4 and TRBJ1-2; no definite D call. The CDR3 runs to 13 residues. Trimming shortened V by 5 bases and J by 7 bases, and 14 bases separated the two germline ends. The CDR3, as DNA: TGTGCCAGCAGTCCTGGACGCTACGTTGGCTACACCTTC. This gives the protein CASSPGRYVGYTF.

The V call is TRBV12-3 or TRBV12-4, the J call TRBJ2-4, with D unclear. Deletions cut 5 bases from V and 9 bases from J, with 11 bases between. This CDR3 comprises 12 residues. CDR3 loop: CASSRDDSIQYF. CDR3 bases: TGTGCCAGCAGTAGAGATGATAGCATTCAGTACTTC.

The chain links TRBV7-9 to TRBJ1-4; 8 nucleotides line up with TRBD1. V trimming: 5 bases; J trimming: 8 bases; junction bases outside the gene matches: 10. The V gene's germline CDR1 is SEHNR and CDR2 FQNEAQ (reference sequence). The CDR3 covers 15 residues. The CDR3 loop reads CASSTTGGVREKLFF. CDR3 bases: TGTGCCAGCAGCACCACAGGGGGTGTCCGAGAAAAACTGTTTTTT.

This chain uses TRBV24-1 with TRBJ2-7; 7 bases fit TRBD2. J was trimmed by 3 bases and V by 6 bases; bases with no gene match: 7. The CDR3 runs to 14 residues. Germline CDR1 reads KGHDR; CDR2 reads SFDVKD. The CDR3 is CATSPGGPLYEQYF. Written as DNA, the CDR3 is TGTGCCACCAGTCCGGGGGGTCCTCTCTACGAGCAGTACTTC.